Listed below are T cell receptor beta chains from one sample, sequenced in a study of post-analysis software for immune sequencing data. TCRdb fed the PCR reads into MiXCR, producing one record per CDR3 protein. In the table there are 750,000 to 950,000 distinct CDR3 sequences, roughly 50% of which are singletons. Sequencing was done on a sample of blood. The source of these receptors is a girl under 18 with multiple sclerosis. Each CDR3 is given with its conserved first and last residue. The D gene is left open where the match is weak. Not every row has a clone size; where given, it reads once, few, many or a size class.

d_call: -
j_call: TRBJ2-3
v_call: TRBV6-5
clone_size: -
cdr3_aa: CASSYDWESSTDTQYF
cdr3_nt: TGTGCCAGCAGTTACGACTGGGAATCTAGCACAGATACGCAGTATTTT

d_call: -
j_call: TRBJ2-7
v_call: TRBV10-3
clone_size: -
cdr3_aa: CAISRTEQPYEQYF
cdr3_nt: TGTGCCATCAGCCGGACAGAACAGCCCTACGAGCAGTACTTC

d_call: -
j_call: TRBJ2-3
v_call: TRBV29-1
clone_size: few
cdr3_aa: CSAGPRDTQYF
cdr3_nt: TGCAGCGCCGGCCCGCGGGATACGCAGTATTTT

d_call: -
j_call: TRBJ2-1
v_call: TRBV29-1
clone_size: few
cdr3_aa: CSVSSGVGGLHDEQFF
cdr3_nt: TGCAGCGTTAGTAGCGGAGTAGGGGGGCTACACGATGAGCAGTTCTTC

d_call: -
j_call: TRBJ1-1
v_call: TRBV12-3/TRBV12-4
clone_size: -
cdr3_aa: CASSLAQAAEAFF
cdr3_nt: TGTGCCAGCAGTTTAGCGCAGGCCGCTGAAGCTTTCTTT

d_call: TRBD1
j_call: TRBJ2-7
v_call: TRBV5-1
clone_size: -
cdr3_aa: CASSAWTGGSYEQYF
cdr3_nt: TGCGCCAGCAGCGCCTGGACAGGGGGTTCCTACGAGCAGTACTTC

d_call: TRBD2
j_call: TRBJ2-1
v_call: TRBV5-1
clone_size: few
cdr3_aa: CASSASGTYNEQFF
cdr3_nt: TGCGCCAGCAGCGCTAGCGGGACCTACAATGAGCAGTTCTTC

d_call: TRBD1
j_call: TRBJ2-1
v_call: TRBV29-1
clone_size: few
cdr3_aa: CSVKPGGGTGDNEQFF
cdr3_nt: TGCAGCGTAAAACCGGGTGGGGGGACAGGGGACAATGAGCAGTTCTTC

d_call: -
j_call: TRBJ2-7
v_call: TRBV29-1
clone_size: -
cdr3_aa: CSVESSYEQYF
cdr3_nt: TGCAGCGTTGAATCCTCCTACGAGCAGTACTTC

d_call: -
j_call: TRBJ1-1
v_call: TRBV29-1
clone_size: -
cdr3_aa: CSVVGTFGSTEAFF
cdr3_nt: TGCAGCGTTGTAGGGACGTTCGGATCCACTGAAGCTTTCTTT

d_call: TRBD1
j_call: TRBJ1-1
v_call: TRBV6-1
clone_size: -
cdr3_aa: CASTLQGDNTEAFF
cdr3_nt: TGTGCCAGCACGTTACAGGGGGACAACACTGAAGCTTTCTTT

d_call: -
j_call: TRBJ2-1
v_call: TRBV24-1
clone_size: few
cdr3_aa: CATSEQPYNEQFF
cdr3_nt: TGTGCCACCAGTGAGCAGCCTTACAATGAGCAGTTCTTC

d_call: -
j_call: TRBJ1-5
v_call: TRBV29-1
clone_size: few
cdr3_aa: CSALQGSDQPQHF
cdr3_nt: TGCAGCGCCTTGCAGGGGAGCGATCAGCCCCAGCATTTT

d_call: -
j_call: TRBJ2-1
v_call: TRBV5-1
clone_size: -
cdr3_aa: CASRPASGSYNEQFF
cdr3_nt: TGCGCCAGCAGACCTGCGAGCGGTTCCTACAATGAGCAGTTCTTC

d_call: -
j_call: TRBJ2-1
v_call: TRBV20-1
clone_size: -
cdr3_aa: CSASWFSSYNEQFF
cdr3_nt: TGCAGTGCTAGTTGGTTCAGCTCCTACAATGAGCAGTTCTTC

d_call: -
j_call: TRBJ1-6
v_call: TRBV5-1
clone_size: -
cdr3_aa: CASSTAGSSYNSPLHF
cdr3_nt: TGCGCCAGCAGCACCGCAGGGAGCTCCTATAATTCACCCCTCCACTTT

d_call: -
j_call: TRBJ2-1
v_call: TRBV7-3
clone_size: few
cdr3_aa: CASSLGPSITNEQFF
cdr3_nt: TGTGCCAGCAGCTTAGGGCCCTCAATTACCAATGAGCAGTTCTTC

d_call: TRBD1
j_call: TRBJ1-5
v_call: TRBV5-1
clone_size: -
cdr3_aa: CASSSGGGQPQHF
cdr3_nt: TGCGCCAGCAGCTCAGGGGGCGGTCAGCCCCAGCATTTT

d_call: TRBD1
j_call: TRBJ2-1
v_call: TRBV7-9
clone_size: few
cdr3_aa: CASSPDRVLFF
cdr3_nt: TGTGCCAGCAGCCCGGACAGGGTCTTGTTCTTC

d_call: -
j_call: TRBJ2-1
v_call: TRBV14
clone_size: -
cdr3_aa: CASSLLASSYNEQFF
cdr3_nt: TGTGCCAGCTCCCTACTAGCATCGTCCTACAATGAGCAGTTCTTC

d_call: TRBD1
j_call: TRBJ1-2
v_call: TRBV6-5
clone_size: -
cdr3_aa: CASSNPGGRGYTF
cdr3_nt: TGTGCCAGCAGCAATCCAGGGGGTCGGGGCTACACCTTC

d_call: -
j_call: TRBJ2-1
v_call: TRBV28
clone_size: -
cdr3_aa: CASRIRTGHAYNEQFF
cdr3_nt: TGTGCCAGCCGCATAAGGACGGGACACGCATACAATGAGCAGTTCTTC

d_call: -
j_call: TRBJ2-3
v_call: TRBV20-1
clone_size: -
cdr3_aa: CSARNHAGTTDTQYF
cdr3_nt: TGCAGTGCTAGAAACCACGCGGGGACGACAGATACGCAGTATTTT

d_call: TRBD2
j_call: TRBJ2-1
v_call: TRBV4-1
clone_size: -
cdr3_aa: CASSSTSGASSYNEQFF
cdr3_nt: TGCGCCAGCAGCTCCACTAGCGGGGCGAGCTCCTACAATGAGCAGTTCTTC

d_call: -
j_call: TRBJ1-1
v_call: TRBV3-1
clone_size: -
cdr3_aa: CAAAGPYTEAFF
cdr3_nt: TGTGCCGCGGCGGGGCCCTACACTGAAGCTTTCTTT

d_call: TRBD1
j_call: TRBJ1-4
v_call: TRBV11-2
clone_size: -
cdr3_aa: CASSTPDREQKLFF
cdr3_nt: TGTGCCAGCAGCACCCCGGACAGGGAACAAAAACTGTTTTTT

d_call: TRBD1
j_call: TRBJ2-7
v_call: TRBV29-1
clone_size: few
cdr3_aa: CSSEGQGAYEQYF
cdr3_nt: TGCAGCTCGGAGGGACAGGGGGCTTACGAGCAGTACTTC

d_call: TRBD2
j_call: TRBJ2-1
v_call: TRBV12-5
clone_size: -
cdr3_aa: CASGSGRLAGNEQFF
cdr3_nt: TGTGCTAGTGGTTCAGGGAGACTAGCGGGAAATGAGCAGTTCTTC

d_call: -
j_call: TRBJ2-5
v_call: TRBV20-1
clone_size: -
cdr3_aa: CSAPRGGTRAQETQYF
cdr3_nt: TGCAGTGCTCCCCGTGGGGGGACGCGTGCCCAAGAGACCCAGTACTTC

d_call: -
j_call: TRBJ2-7
v_call: TRBV2
clone_size: -
cdr3_aa: CASNLAGYSYEQYF
cdr3_nt: TGTGCCAGCAACCTGGCAGGGTACTCCTACGAGCAGTACTTC

d_call: -
j_call: TRBJ2-7
v_call: TRBV6-1
clone_size: -
cdr3_aa: CASRERGSYEQYF
cdr3_nt: TGTGCCAGCAGGGAAAGGGGCTCCTACGAGCAGTACTTC

d_call: -
j_call: TRBJ2-1
v_call: TRBV5-1
clone_size: once
cdr3_aa: CASSPQWTEGEQFF
cdr3_nt: TGCGCCAGCAGCCCACAGTGGACGGAGGGTGAGCAGTTCTTC

d_call: -
j_call: TRBJ2-5
v_call: TRBV5-6
clone_size: -
cdr3_aa: CASRSTGPGETQYF
cdr3_nt: TGTGCCAGCAGATCAACCGGCCCGGGGGAGACCCAGTACTTC

d_call: -
j_call: TRBJ2-3
v_call: TRBV29-1
clone_size: few
cdr3_aa: CSVEDWAGTTDTQYF
cdr3_nt: TGCAGCGTTGAAGATTGGGCAGGGACCACAGATACGCAGTATTTT

d_call: -
j_call: TRBJ1-2
v_call: TRBV9
clone_size: few
cdr3_aa: CASSVALAAGAGYTF
cdr3_nt: TGTGCCAGCAGCGTAGCTTTGGCGGCAGGAGCGGGCTACACCTTC

d_call: TRBD2
j_call: TRBJ2-5
v_call: TRBV7-2
clone_size: -
cdr3_aa: CASSAGLAGGYQETQYF
cdr3_nt: TGTGCCAGCAGCGCGGGACTAGCGGGGGGGTACCAAGAGACCCAGTACTTC

d_call: TRBD2
j_call: TRBJ2-1
v_call: TRBV6-5
clone_size: -
cdr3_aa: CASRADLAGSDEQFF
cdr3_nt: TGTGCCAGCAGAGCCGACTTAGCGGGAAGCGATGAGCAGTTCTTC

d_call: TRBD2
j_call: TRBJ2-1
v_call: TRBV7-3
clone_size: -
cdr3_aa: CASSLIAGGPYNEQFF
cdr3_nt: TGTGCCAGCAGCTTAATAGCGGGGGGCCCCTACAATGAGCAGTTCTTC

d_call: -
j_call: TRBJ1-4
v_call: TRBV21-1
clone_size: -
cdr3_aa: CASSKAGDRPDQEEKLFF
cdr3_nt: TGTGCCAGCAGCAAAGCAGGGGACAGACCCGACCAAGAGGAAAAACTGTTTTTT

d_call: TRBD2
j_call: TRBJ2-5
v_call: TRBV18
clone_size: -
cdr3_aa: CASSHRGVPLRIQETQYF
cdr3_nt: TGTGCCAGCTCTCACCGGGGGGTACCCCTTCGGATCCAAGAGACCCAGTACTTC

d_call: -
j_call: TRBJ2-7
v_call: TRBV20-1
clone_size: -
cdr3_aa: CSASRPSYEQYF
cdr3_nt: TGCAGTGCTAGTCGACCCTCCTACGAGCAGTACTTC

d_call: -
j_call: TRBJ2-7
v_call: TRBV5-1
clone_size: once
cdr3_aa: CASSSGETGPWAEQYF
cdr3_nt: TGCGCCAGCAGCTCCGGGGAAACCGGGCCCTGGGCCGAGCAGTACTTC

d_call: TRBD1
j_call: TRBJ2-3
v_call: TRBV5-1
clone_size: -
cdr3_aa: CASSFSRQGADTQYF
cdr3_nt: TGCGCCAGCAGCTTCTCCCGACAGGGCGCAGATACGCAGTATTTT

d_call: TRBD2
j_call: TRBJ2-1
v_call: TRBV7-9
clone_size: -
cdr3_aa: CASSPRGGRNEQFF
cdr3_nt: TGTGCCAGCAGCCCTCGGGGGGGCAGGAATGAGCAGTTCTTC

d_call: -
j_call: TRBJ2-5
v_call: TRBV4-1
clone_size: -
cdr3_aa: CASSQALGSVQEAQYF
cdr3_nt: TGCGCCAGCAGCCAAGCCCTAGGTTCCGTTCAAGAGGCCCAGTACTTC

d_call: -
j_call: TRBJ2-4
v_call: TRBV5-5
clone_size: -
cdr3_aa: CASSLGPGLLAKNIQYF
cdr3_nt: TGTGCCAGCAGCTTGGGTCCAGGGCTACTAGCCAAAAACATTCAGTACTTC

d_call: TRBD2
j_call: TRBJ2-5
v_call: TRBV3-1
clone_size: -
cdr3_aa: CASSQDSRFIAGQETQYF
cdr3_nt: TGTGCCAGCAGCCAAGACAGTCGGTTTATAGCGGGGCAGGAGACCCAGTACTTC

d_call: -
j_call: TRBJ2-7
v_call: TRBV6-5
clone_size: -
cdr3_aa: CASSGEGQRIYEQYF
cdr3_nt: TGTGCCAGCAGTGGGGAAGGACAGCGAATCTACGAGCAGTACTTC

d_call: TRBD1
j_call: TRBJ1-2
v_call: TRBV29-1
clone_size: -
cdr3_aa: CSVDTGVGGYTF
cdr3_nt: TGCAGCGTTGATACAGGGGTTGGAGGCTACACCTTC

d_call: -
j_call: TRBJ2-5
v_call: TRBV6-5
clone_size: few
cdr3_aa: CASRSAKETQYF
cdr3_nt: TGTGCCAGCAGATCAGCTAAAGAGACCCAGTACTTC

d_call: TRBD1
j_call: TRBJ2-7
v_call: TRBV6-5
clone_size: -
cdr3_aa: CASSYRGQGDHEQYF
cdr3_nt: TGTGCCAGCAGTTACAGGGGACAGGGTGATCACGAGCAGTACTTC

d_call: -
j_call: TRBJ1-2
v_call: TRBV2
clone_size: once
cdr3_aa: CASSAGVLLPNYGYTF
cdr3_nt: TGTGCCAGCAGTGCAGGGGTCCTACTACCTAACTATGGCTACACCTTC

d_call: TRBD1
j_call: TRBJ1-1
v_call: TRBV7-9
clone_size: -
cdr3_aa: CASRATGGDTEAFF
cdr3_nt: TGTGCCAGCCGCGCGACAGGGGGGGACACTGAAGCTTTCTTT

d_call: -
j_call: TRBJ1-5
v_call: TRBV12-3/TRBV12-4
clone_size: few
cdr3_aa: CASSHGHGVGQPQHF
cdr3_nt: TGTGCCAGCAGCCATGGACACGGGGTCGGGCAGCCCCAGCATTTT

d_call: TRBD2
j_call: TRBJ2-1
v_call: TRBV7-3
clone_size: few
cdr3_aa: CASSLKGLAGPPNEQFF
cdr3_nt: TGTGCCAGCAGCTTAAAGGGACTAGCGGGACCCCCCAATGAGCAGTTCTTC

d_call: -
j_call: TRBJ2-7
v_call: TRBV7-8
clone_size: few
cdr3_aa: CASSLARFSYEQYF
cdr3_nt: TGTGCCAGCAGCTTAGCTCGGTTCTCCTACGAGCAGTACTTC

d_call: -
j_call: TRBJ1-5
v_call: TRBV12-5
clone_size: -
cdr3_aa: CASGPLGSNQPQHF
cdr3_nt: TGTGCTAGTGGTCCCCTGGGCAGTAATCAGCCCCAGCATTTT

d_call: TRBD2
j_call: TRBJ2-1
v_call: TRBV10-1
clone_size: -
cdr3_aa: CASSGAGGIYNEQFF
cdr3_nt: TGCGCCAGCAGTGGGGCGGGAGGGATATACAATGAGCAGTTCTTC

d_call: -
j_call: TRBJ2-7
v_call: TRBV6-6
clone_size: -
cdr3_aa: CASSYSIARSYEQYF
cdr3_nt: TGTGCCAGCAGTTACTCGATAGCTCGGTCCTACGAGCAGTACTTC